This TCR beta chain comes out of a study of regulatory T cells in long-lasting Graves disease. General study findings and limits: Comparison showed that persistent patients shared more public clonotypes (around 3,000) than new patients (roughly 970).

Indicated time point: newly diagnosed GD, antithyroid drugs for less than 3 months. PBMCs provided the RNA from which the TCR library was made. The patients included were those that came from an endocrinology department in Xi'an, China. Approximately 9 milliliters of peripheral blood went into EDTA tubes. This clonotype has at least ten counts. Its cognate antigen is unknown. Building of the TCR beta libraries involved iRepertoire HTBI primers and Arm-PCR of CDR3 regions. TCRdb redid the calling of the multiplex PCR reads with MiXCR, one entry per CDR3 protein. The data contain around 250,000 distinct CDR3 sequences, about 20% of them seen just once; the ten biggest clones take up around 13%. From germline, CDR1 is SNHLY and CDR2 FYNNEI. Deletions cut 6 bases from V and 1 base from J, with 12 bases between. The CDR3 sequence is 14 residues long. Another study also made use of these data, one on T cells in Graves' hyperthyroidism and ophthalmopathy.

V is TRBV2 and J is TRBJ1-1, with unresolved D. The receptor was derived from a woman aged 25 to 39 with Graves disease. The sequenced sample was peripheral blood mononuclear cells (PBMCs), obtained at new diagnosis, from a patient treated with antithyroid drugs. Here the CDR3 DNA reads TGTGCCAGCAGCGTAGGGAGGGAGAACACTGAAGCTTTCTTT. This gives the protein CASSVGRENTEAFF.